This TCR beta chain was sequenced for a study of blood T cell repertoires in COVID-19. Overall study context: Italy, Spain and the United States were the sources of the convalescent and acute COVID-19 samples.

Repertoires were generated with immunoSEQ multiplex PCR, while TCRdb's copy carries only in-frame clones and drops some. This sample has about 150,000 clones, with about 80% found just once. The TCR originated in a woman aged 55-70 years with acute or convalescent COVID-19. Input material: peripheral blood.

The CDR3 region is CASSLPQSNEKLFF. The CDR3 nucleotides read TGTGCCAGCAGCCTACCACAGAGTAATGAAAAACTGTTTTTT. The genes are TRBV6-5 and TRBJ1-4; D unclear. There are 14 residues in the CDR3. Germline V gives CDR1 MNHEY, CDR2 SVGAGI. V was cut by 6 bases and J by 4 bases, with 12 bases left in between.